This T cell receptor (beta chain) was captured in a study of T cell changes during pregnancy in multiple sclerosis. The method was immunoSEQ multiplex PCR; TCRdb's version includes in-frame clones alone and lacks a portion of them. The sample yields 40,000 to 45,000 clones, 70% to 90% seen once. CDR3 length equals 15 residues. The J segment lost 2 bases and the V segment lost 0 bases, leaving 2 bases of the junction unmatched. CDR1 is SGHDT, CDR2 YYEEEE, per germline. The sequenced sample was CD4+ T cells from peripheral blood mononuclear cells, obtained in the first trimester of pregnancy. The sequence came from a female donor with multiple sclerosis, enrolled in a pregnancy study. V and J are TRBV5-6 and TRBJ2-3; 8 bases align to TRBD1. The CDR3 here is CASSLGDRTTDTQYF. CDR3 DNA: TGTGCCAGCAGCTTGGGGGACAGGACCACAGATACGCAGTATTTT.